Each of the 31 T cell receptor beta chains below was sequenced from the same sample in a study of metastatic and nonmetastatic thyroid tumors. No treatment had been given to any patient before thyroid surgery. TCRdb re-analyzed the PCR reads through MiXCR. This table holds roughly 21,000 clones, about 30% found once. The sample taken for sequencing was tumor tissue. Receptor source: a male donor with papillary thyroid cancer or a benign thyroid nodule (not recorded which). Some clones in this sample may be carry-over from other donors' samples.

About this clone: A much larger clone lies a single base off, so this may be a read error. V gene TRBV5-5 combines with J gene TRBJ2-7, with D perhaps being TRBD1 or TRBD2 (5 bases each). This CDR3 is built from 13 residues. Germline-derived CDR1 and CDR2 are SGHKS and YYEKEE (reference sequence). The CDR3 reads CASSPEGFHDQYF. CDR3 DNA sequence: TGTGCCAGCAGCCCCGAGGGGTTTCACGATCAGTACTTC.

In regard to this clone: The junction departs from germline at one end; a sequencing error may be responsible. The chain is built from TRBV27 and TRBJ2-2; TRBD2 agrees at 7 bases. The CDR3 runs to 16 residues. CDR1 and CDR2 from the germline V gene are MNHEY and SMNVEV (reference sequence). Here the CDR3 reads CASSLSWGGETGEMFF. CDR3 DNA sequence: TGTGCCAGCAGTTTATCTTGGGGGGGGGAAACCGGGGAGATGTTTTTT.

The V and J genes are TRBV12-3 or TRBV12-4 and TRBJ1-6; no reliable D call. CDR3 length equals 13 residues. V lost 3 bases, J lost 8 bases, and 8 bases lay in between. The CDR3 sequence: CASSFNRDSPLHF. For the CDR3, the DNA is TGTGCCAGCAGTTTTAATAGGGATTCACCCCTCCACTTT.

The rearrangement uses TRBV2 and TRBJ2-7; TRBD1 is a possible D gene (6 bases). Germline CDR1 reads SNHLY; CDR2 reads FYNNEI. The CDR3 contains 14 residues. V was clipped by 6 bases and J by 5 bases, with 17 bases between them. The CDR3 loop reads CASRSQGPVDEQYF. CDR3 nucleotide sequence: TGTGCCAGCAGATCGCAGGGGCCCGTGGACGAGCAGTACTTC.

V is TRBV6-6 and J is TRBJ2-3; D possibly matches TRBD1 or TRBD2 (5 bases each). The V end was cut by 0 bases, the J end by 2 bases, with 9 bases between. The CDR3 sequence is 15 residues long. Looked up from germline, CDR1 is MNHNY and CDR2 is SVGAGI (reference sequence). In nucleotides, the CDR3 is TGTGCCAGCAGTTACTCGGGACCTGACACAGATACGCAGTATTTT. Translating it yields CASSYSGPDTDTQYF.

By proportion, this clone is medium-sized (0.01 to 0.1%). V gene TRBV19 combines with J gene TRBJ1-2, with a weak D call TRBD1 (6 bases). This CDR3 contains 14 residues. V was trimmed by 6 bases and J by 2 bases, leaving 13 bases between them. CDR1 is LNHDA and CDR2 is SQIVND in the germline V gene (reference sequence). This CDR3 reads CASRADRQNYGYTF. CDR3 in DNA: TGTGCCAGTAGGGCCGACAGGCAAAACTATGGCTACACCTTC.

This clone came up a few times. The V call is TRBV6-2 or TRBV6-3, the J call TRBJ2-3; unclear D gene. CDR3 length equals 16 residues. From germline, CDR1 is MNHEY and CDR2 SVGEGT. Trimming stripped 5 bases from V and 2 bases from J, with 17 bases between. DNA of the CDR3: TGTGCCAGCAGTAGCGTAAGTGTCTTCCACACAGATACGCAGTATTTT. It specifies CASSSVSVFHTDTQYF.

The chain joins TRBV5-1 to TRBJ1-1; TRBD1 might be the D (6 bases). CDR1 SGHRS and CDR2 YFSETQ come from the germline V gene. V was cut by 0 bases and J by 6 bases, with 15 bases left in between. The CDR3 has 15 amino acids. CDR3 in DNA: TGCGCCAGCAGCTTGGTATCGGGGGGCGGTTCTGAAGCTTTCTTT. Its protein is CASSLVSGGGSEAFF.

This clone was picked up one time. The CDR3, as DNA: TGTGCCACCCAACAGGGAGGGGATTCACCCCTCCACTTT. Encoded protein: CATQQGGDSPLHF. V gene TRBV19 combines with J gene TRBJ1-6; tentative D call: TRBD1 (6 bases). Germline V gene lookup returns CDR1 LNHDA and CDR2 SQIVND (reference sequence). CDR3 length equals 13 residues. Trimming removed 10 bases from V and 8 bases from J, with 15 bases in between.

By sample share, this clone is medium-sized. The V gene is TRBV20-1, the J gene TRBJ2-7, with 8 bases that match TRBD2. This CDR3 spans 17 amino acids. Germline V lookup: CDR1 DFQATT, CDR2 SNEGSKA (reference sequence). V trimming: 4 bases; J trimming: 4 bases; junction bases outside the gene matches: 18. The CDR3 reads CSAMGGAGGSGTYEQYF. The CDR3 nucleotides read TGCAGTGCTATGGGCGGGGCGGGAGGCTCTGGTACTTACGAGCAGTACTTC.

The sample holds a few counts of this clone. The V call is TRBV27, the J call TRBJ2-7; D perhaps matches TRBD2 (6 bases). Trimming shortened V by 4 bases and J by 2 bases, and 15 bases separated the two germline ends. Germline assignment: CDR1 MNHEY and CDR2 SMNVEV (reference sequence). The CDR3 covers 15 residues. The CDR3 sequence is CASSYFRDSTYEQYF. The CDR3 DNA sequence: TGTGCCAGCAGTTACTTCCGGGACTCGACCTACGAGCAGTACTTC.

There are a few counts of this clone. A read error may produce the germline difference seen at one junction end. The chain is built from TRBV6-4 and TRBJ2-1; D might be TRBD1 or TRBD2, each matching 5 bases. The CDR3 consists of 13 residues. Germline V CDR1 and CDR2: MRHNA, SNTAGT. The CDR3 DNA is TGTGCCAGTAGTACCGGGACGGAAAATGAGCAGCTCTTC. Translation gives CASSTGTENEQLF.

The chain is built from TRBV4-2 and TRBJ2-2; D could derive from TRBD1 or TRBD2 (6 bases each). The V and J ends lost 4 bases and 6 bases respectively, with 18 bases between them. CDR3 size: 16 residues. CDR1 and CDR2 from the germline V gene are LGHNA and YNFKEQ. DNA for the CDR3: TGTGCCAGCAGCCCACCTCTTAGGGGGGATGCCGGGGAGCTGTTTTTT. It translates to CASSPPLRGDAGELFF.

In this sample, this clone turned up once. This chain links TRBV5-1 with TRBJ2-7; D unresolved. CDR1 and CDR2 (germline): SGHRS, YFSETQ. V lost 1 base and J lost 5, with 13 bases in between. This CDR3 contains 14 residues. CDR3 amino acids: CASSLITPTNEQYF. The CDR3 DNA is TGCGCCAGCAGCTTGATAACCCCCACCAACGAGCAGTACTTC. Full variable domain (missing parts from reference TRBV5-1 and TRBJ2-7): KAGVTQTPRYLIKTRGQQVTLSCSPISGHRSVSWYQQTPGQGLQFLFEYFSETQRNKGNFPGRFSGRQFSNSRSEMNVSTLELGDSALYLCASSLITPTNEQYFGPGTRLTVT.

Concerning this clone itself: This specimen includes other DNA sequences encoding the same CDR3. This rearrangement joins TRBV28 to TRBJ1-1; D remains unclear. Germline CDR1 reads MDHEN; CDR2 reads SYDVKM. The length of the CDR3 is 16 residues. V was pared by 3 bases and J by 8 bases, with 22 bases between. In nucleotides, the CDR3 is TGTGCCAGCAGTTTCCACTCCCCAGAGGGCGTAAAAGAAGCTTTCTTT. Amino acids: CASSFHSPEGVKEAFF.

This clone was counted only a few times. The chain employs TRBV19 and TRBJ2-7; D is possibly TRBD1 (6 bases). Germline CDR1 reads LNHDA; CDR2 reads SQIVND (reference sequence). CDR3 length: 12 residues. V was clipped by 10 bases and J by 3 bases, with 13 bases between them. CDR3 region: CAISKQGYEQYF. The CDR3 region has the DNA TGTGCCATCAGCAAACAGGGCTACGAGCAGTACTTC.

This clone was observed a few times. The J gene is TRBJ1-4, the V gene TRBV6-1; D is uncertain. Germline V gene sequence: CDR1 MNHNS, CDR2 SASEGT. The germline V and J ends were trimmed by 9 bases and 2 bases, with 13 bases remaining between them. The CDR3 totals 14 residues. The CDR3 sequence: CASSPRGTNEKLFF. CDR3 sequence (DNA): TGTGCCAGTAGTCCCAGAGGGACTAATGAAAAACTGTTTTTT.

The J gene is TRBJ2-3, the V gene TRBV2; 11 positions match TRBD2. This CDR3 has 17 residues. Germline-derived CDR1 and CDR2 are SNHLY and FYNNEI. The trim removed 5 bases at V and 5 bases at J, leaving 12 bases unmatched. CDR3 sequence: CASSSIGLAGGKDTQYF. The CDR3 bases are TGTGCCAGCAGTTCGATAGGTCTAGCGGGAGGTAAAGATACGCAGTATTTT.

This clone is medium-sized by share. CDR3 bases: TGCAGTGCTAGAGACCTTGGAGGGTTCGCTGAAGCTTTCTTT. This codes for CSARDLGGFAEAFF. V usage is TRBV20-1 and J usage is TRBJ1-1; no reliable D call. Trimming stripped 0 bases from V and 6 bases from J, with 14 bases between. In germline, CDR1 is DFQATT, CDR2 SNEGSKA (reference sequence). This CDR3 has 14 amino acids.

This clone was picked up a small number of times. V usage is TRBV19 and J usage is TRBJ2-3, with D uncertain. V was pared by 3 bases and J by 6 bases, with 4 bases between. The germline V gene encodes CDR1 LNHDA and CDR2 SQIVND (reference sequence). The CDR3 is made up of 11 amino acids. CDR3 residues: CASSIEDTQYF. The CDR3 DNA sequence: TGTGCCAGTAGTATCGAGGATACGCAGTATTTT.

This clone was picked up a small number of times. CDR3 sequence reads: CASSDSLIEAFF. The CDR3 nucleotides read TGTGCCAGCAGTGATTCCCTCATCGAAGCTTTCTTT. This chain links TRBV25-1 with TRBJ1-1, with unresolved D. V shed 3 bases and J shed 8 bases, with 10 bases lying between them. CDR3 length equals 12 residues. The germline gives CDR1 MGHDK, CDR2 SYGVNS.

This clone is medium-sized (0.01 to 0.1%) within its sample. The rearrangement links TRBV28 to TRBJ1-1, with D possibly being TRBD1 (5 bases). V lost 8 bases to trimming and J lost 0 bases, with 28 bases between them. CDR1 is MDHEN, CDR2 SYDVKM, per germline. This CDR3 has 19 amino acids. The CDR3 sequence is CASCRGDTLPFLMNTEAFF. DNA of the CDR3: TGTGCCAGCTGTCGGGGGGATACTCTTCCTTTTTTAATGAACACTGAAGCTTTCTTT.

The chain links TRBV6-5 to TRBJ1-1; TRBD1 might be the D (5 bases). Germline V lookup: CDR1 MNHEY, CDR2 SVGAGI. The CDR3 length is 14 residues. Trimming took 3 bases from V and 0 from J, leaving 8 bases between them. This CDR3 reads CASSYGTVNTEAFF. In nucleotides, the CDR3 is TGTGCCAGCAGTTATGGGACGGTGAACACTGAAGCTTTCTTT.

CDR3 coding DNA: TGTGCCAGCAGCTTGTCCCTAGCGGGCCTTACAGGCGATGAGCAGTTCTTC. Translated: CASSLSLAGLTGDEQFF. This chain links TRBV5-6 with TRBJ2-1, with TRBD2 matching over 8 bases. From germline, CDR1 is SGHDT and CDR2 YYEEEE. CDR3 length: 17 amino acids. J was trimmed by 8 bases and V by 1 base; bases with no gene match: 14. Based on the CDR3 plus reference TRBV5-6 and TRBJ2-1, the full variable domain is DAGVTQSPTHLIKTRGQQVTLRCSPKSGHDTVSWYQQALGQGPQFIFQYYEEEERQRGNFPDRFSGHQFPNYSSELNVNALLLGDSALYLCASSLSLAGLTGDEQFFGPGTRLTVL.

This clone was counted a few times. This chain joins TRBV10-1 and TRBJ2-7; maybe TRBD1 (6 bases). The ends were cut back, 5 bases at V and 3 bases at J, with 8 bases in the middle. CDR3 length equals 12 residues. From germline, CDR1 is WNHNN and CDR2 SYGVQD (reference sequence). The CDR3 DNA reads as TGCGCCAGCAGTAAGGACAGCTACGAGCAGTACTTC. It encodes CASSKDSYEQYF.

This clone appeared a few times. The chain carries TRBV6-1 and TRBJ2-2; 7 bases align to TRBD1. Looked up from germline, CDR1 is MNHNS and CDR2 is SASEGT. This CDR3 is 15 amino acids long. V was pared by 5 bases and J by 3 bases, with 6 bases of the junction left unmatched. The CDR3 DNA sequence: TGTGCCAGCAGTTTCGGACAGGACTACACCGGGGAGCTGTTTTTT. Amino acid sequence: CASSFGQDYTGELFF.

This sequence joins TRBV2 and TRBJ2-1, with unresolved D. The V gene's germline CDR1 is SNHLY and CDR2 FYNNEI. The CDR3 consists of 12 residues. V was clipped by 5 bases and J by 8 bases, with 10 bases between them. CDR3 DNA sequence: TGTGCCAGCAGTCTCTTAAGGGATGAGCAGTTCTTC. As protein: CASSLLRDEQFF.

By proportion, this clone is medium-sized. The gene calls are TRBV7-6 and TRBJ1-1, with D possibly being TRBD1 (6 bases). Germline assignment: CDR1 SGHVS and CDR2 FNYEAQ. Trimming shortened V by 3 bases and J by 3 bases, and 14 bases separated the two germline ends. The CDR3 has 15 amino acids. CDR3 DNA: TGTGCCAGCAGCTTTTCGACAGGAGGGGACACTGAAGCTTTCTTT. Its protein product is CASSFSTGGDTEAFF.

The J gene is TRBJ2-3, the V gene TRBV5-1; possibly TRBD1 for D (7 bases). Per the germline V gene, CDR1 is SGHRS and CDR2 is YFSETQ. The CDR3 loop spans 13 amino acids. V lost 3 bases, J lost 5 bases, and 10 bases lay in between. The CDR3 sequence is CASSSQGGDTQYF. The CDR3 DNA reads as TGCGCCAGCAGCTCCCAGGGGGGAGATACGCAGTATTTT.

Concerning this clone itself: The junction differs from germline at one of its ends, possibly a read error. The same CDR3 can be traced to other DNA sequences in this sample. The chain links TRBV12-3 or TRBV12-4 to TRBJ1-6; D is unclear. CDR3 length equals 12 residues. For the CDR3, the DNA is TGTGCCAGCAGGGTAGGAGATTCACCACTCCACTTT. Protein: CASRVGDSPLHF.

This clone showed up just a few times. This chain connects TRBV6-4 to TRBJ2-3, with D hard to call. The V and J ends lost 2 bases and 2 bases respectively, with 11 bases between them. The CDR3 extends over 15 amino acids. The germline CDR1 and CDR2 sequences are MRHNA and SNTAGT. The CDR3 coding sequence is TGTGCCAGCAGTGACGGGAAGGGTCTCACAGATACGCAGTATTTT. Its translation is CASSDGKGLTDTQYF.